The 4 T cell receptor beta chains given below trace back to one sample, sequenced in a study of radiotherapy plus CTLA-4 blockade in lung cancer. The protocol was immunoSEQ multiplex PCR, while the TCRdb copy is restricted to in-frame clones and leaves out a portion. Among about 110,000 clones listed, roughly 80% were seen once. Here the sequenced sample was peripheral blood, taken from a patient treated with radiotherapy plus ipilimumab. The receptors come from a human donor with non-small cell lung cancer that progressed on radiotherapy plus ipilimumab. Some clones in this sample may be carry-over from other donors' samples.

The chain employs TRBV10-3 and TRBJ2-2; 8 bases match TRBD1. Germline loops: CDR1 ENHRY, CDR2 SYGVKD. The CDR3 consists of 14 residues. V dropped 5 bases and J dropped 6; count of bases not matched to a gene: 5. CDR3 coding DNA: TGTGCCATCAGTTTTCGACAGGGGTCCGGGGAGCTGTTTTTT. This sequence encodes CAISFRQGSGELFF.

The chain couples TRBV30 to TRBJ1-2, with D perhaps matching TRBD1 (5 bases). Germline values: CDR1 GTSNPN, CDR2 SVGIG (reference sequence). This CDR3 spans 12 amino acids. Trimming took off 0 bases at V and 4 bases at J, with 6 bases between the two ends. DNA of the CDR3: TGTGCCTGGAGTGTCAGGGTCTATGGCTACACCTTC. Protein product: CAWSVRVYGYTF. Complete variable domain (other parts from reference TRBV30 and TRBJ1-2): SQTIHQWPATLVQPVGSPLSLECTVEGTSNPNLYWYRQAAGRGLQLLFYSVGIGQISSEVPQNLSASRPQDRQFILSSKKLLLSDSGFYLCAWSVRVYGYTFGSGTRLTVV.

This clone was detected only a few times. The chain has TRBV5-4 and TRBJ2-7; D possibly corresponds to TRBD1 (5 bases). CDR3 length: 14 residues. Germline V lookup: CDR1 SGHNT, CDR2 YYREEE (reference sequence). V lost 0 bases and J 5 bases, leaving 12 bases between the germline ends. In nucleotides, the CDR3 is TGTGCCAGCAGCTTGGTCGCAGGGCCGGACGAGCAGTACTTC. Amino acids: CASSLVAGPDEQYF. The variable domain in full, with the rest retrieved from reference TRBV5-4 and TRBJ2-7, is ETGVTQSPTHLIKTRGQQVTLRCSSQSGHNTVSWYQQALGQGPQFIFQYYREEENGRGNFPPRFSGLQFPNYSSELNVNALELDDSALYLCASSLVAGPDEQYFGPGTRLTVT.

This clone occurred a few times. The CDR3 sequence: CASSPTTGYTIYF. The CDR3, as DNA: TGTGCCAGCAGTCCAACAACAGGGTACACCATATATTTT. The rearrangement joins TRBV6-6 to TRBJ1-3; a weak D match, TRBD1 (6 bases). Germline CDR1 MNHNY, CDR2 SVGAGI (reference sequence). The germline V and J ends were trimmed by 5 bases and 8 bases, with 13 bases remaining between them. The CDR3 covers 13 residues.